This TCR beta chain was obtained from a study of blood T cell repertoires in COVID-19 (dated by TCRdb to about 2020). Background for the entire study: Samples covering the acute and convalescent phases of COVID-19 were provided by collaborators in the United States, Italy and Spain. The material from the prospective study consisted of cDNA or gDNA derived from T cells, B-cell-depleted T cells, or PBMCs. The dataset comprised deeply sampled blood TCRbeta repertoires from subjects exposed to, actively infected with, or recovered from COVID-19. The repertoires were released in a freely available public database meant as a resource for research on the immune response to SARS-CoV-2. The samples were drawn from the first 160 participants of the ongoing ImmuneRACE study and from 1,254 subjects provided by 6 global collaborators. A de-identified subject ID, COVID-19 status, age in years and sex were almost always included in the sample metadata. Where HLA class I and class II types were available, the types were taken from metadata supplied by the sample provider, not from assay-based typing. General conclusions and limits of the study: The quantity of clinical and demographic metadata differed by source and by participant and was supplied without curation.

The CDR3 holds 14 amino acids from the cysteine to the phenylalanine. Only CDR3 DNA is held: 42 bases, read in frame from base 1. Based on the germline V gene, the CDR1 and CDR2 sequences are SGDLS and YYNGEE. A distance of 10 bases separates the germline ends of V and J, which lose 7 bases and 0 bases respectively. A second Seattle source provided samples from volunteer blood donors who had recovered from COVID-19. The collaborating institutions used their own protocols to collect whole blood in K2EDTA tubes. For TCRbeta analysis, collaborators shipped samples in one of three forms: frozen whole blood, isolated PBMCs, or DNA extracted from either of those sample types. A remark on this clone: Its antigen remains unidentified. No much larger clone is present one base from it, and per-base qualities are unavailable.

The immunoSEQ Assay, a bias-controlled multiplex PCR, was used to amplify TCRbeta CDR3 regions from genomic DNA. The authors' analysis ran thus. Nucleated cell counts per sample were estimated from amplification of reference gene primers within the assay. To quantify the absolute abundance of each unique TCRbeta CDR3 rearrangement, sequence reads were collapsed and filtered. For each sample, productive Simpson clonality was calculated as the square root of Simpson's diversity index across productive rearrangements. The source is immuneACCESS, and TCRdb retained only in-frame sequences with V and J called. Part of the clones is not carried over; for the studies checked, unresolved V genes explain less than half of this, and the remainder is unexplained. That table is the source of V, J and clone size, and D and trimming were worked out from the DNA. Counted in this sample were roughly 200,000 clones; more than 60% of them appeared once. The ten largest clones take up approximately 12% of the sample.

The sequence came from a man aged 45-60 years who had recovered from COVID-19. The specimen was peripheral blood. The chain couples TRBV9 to TRBJ2-2; TRBD2 is a possible D gene, resting on 5 matching bases. The CDR3 protein: CASASGPNTGELFF. The sequenced DNA: TGTGCCAGCGCCAGCGGACCGAACACCGGGGAGCTGTTTTTT.